Listed below are T cell receptor beta chains from one sample, sequenced in a study of shared clonotypes between healthy human individuals. Sequenced by immunoSEQ multiplex PCR; TCRdb stores in-frame clones only, minus some. The sample shows some 2 million clones, roughly 94% of them seen only once. Sequencing was done on a sample of naive CD4+ T cells sorted from blood. These receptors were obtained from a man aged 18 to 29 in good health. CDR3s include the opening cysteine and the closing phenylalanine or tryptophan. A D gene is named only where the DNA matches it firmly. Part of the rows lack a size; the others show once, few, many or a class for expanded clones.

v_call,clone_size,j_call,d_call,cdr3_aa,cdr3_nt
TRBV7-9,.,TRBJ2-1,TRBD2,CASSLARTSGGFNEQFF,TGTGCCAGCAGCTTAGCTCGGACTAGCGGGGGGTTCAATGAGCAGTTCTTC
TRBV11-2,.,TRBJ2-2,TRBD1,CASSLVPGTVNTGELFF,TGTGCCAGCAGCTTGGTACCCGGGACAGTGAACACCGGGGAGCTGTTTTTT
TRBV6-6,.,TRBJ2-5,.,CASRTGVTQYF,TGTGCCAGCAGGACGGGGGTGACCCAGTACTTC
TRBV7-2,.,TRBJ2-5,.,CASSGGGGETQYF,TGTGCCAGCAGCGGGGGTGGCGGGGAGACCCAGTACTTC
TRBV28,.,TRBJ2-2,.,CATQWGAGTGELFF,TGTGCCACCCAGTGGGGGGCGGGCACCGGGGAGCTGTTTTTT
TRBV7-2,.,TRBJ1-1,.,CASSRGQLNTEAFF,TGTGCCAGCAGCCGAGGACAGTTGAACACTGAAGCTTTCTTT
TRBV7-8,.,TRBJ2-2,TRBD2,CASSLSGTNTGELFF,TGTGCCAGCAGCTTGAGCGGGACCAACACCGGGGAGCTGTTTTTT
TRBV10-3,once,TRBJ2-7,TRBD1,CAISESGTGTYEQYF,TGTGCCATCAGTGAGTCAGGGACAGGGACCTACGAGCAGTACTTC
TRBV4-1,.,TRBJ1-4,.,CASSRQSSTVEKLFF,TGCGCCAGCAGCCGCCAGAGTTCGACCGTTGAAAAACTGTTTTTT
TRBV11-2,once,TRBJ1-2,.,CASSQSGQGVNYGYTF,TGTGCCAGCAGCCAAAGCGGGCAGGGTGTTAACTATGGCTACACCTTC
TRBV7-2,once,TRBJ2-5,.,CASSQGGNSGETQYF,TGTGCCAGCAGCCAAGGAGGGAACAGTGGGGAGACCCAGTACTTC
TRBV10-1,.,TRBJ2-7,TRBD1,CASRGTGRDPAYEQYF,TGCGCCAGCAGAGGGACAGGGCGGGACCCAGCCTACGAGCAGTACTTC
TRBV29-1,.,TRBJ1-1,.,CSVDAGTEAFF,TGCAGCGTTGATGCAGGCACTGAAGCTTTCTTT
TRBV5-6,.,TRBJ1-3,.,CASREGGGHSGNTIYF,TGTGCCAGCAGGGAAGGTGGGGGACACTCTGGAAACACCATATATTTT
TRBV6-1,.,TRBJ2-4,.,CASSETVGNIQYF,TGTGCCAGCAGTGAGACGGTCGGAAACATTCAGTACTTC
TRBV7-2,.,TRBJ1-3,.,CASSPQTGFSSGNTIYF,TGTGCCAGCAGCCCCCAAACAGGGTTCAGCTCTGGAAACACCATATATTTT
TRBV15,few,TRBJ2-5,TRBD2,CATSGGLFQETQYF,TGTGCCACCAGCGGGGGACTATTCCAAGAGACCCAGTACTTC
TRBV5-1,.,TRBJ1-5,TRBD1,CASSPGQGVQPQHF,TGCGCCAGCAGCCCGGGACAGGGAGTCCAGCCCCAGCATTTT
TRBV18,once,TRBJ2-1,TRBD2,CASSPWTSGNYNEQFF,TGTGCCAGCTCACCCTGGACTAGCGGGAACTACAATGAGCAGTTCTTC
TRBV29-1,.,TRBJ2-3,TRBD2,CSVEGRGGDTQYF,TGCAGCGTTGAGGGGCGGGGGGGAGATACGCAGTATTTT
TRBV30,.,TRBJ2-7,.,CAWTSRGGSSYEQYF,TGTGCCTGGACCTCGAGAGGGGGGAGCTCCTACGAGCAGTACTTC
TRBV18,.,TRBJ2-1,TRBD2,CASSPPAGVSNEQFF,TGTGCCAGCTCACCACCGGCGGGAGTCAGTAATGAGCAGTTCTTC
TRBV7-2,.,TRBJ1-4,.,CASSLGGVNEKLFF,TGTGCCAGCAGCTTAGGAGGGGTTAATGAAAAACTGTTTTTT
TRBV5-1,once,TRBJ1-2,TRBD1,CASNPGGIGGYGYTF,TGCGCCAGCAATCCAGGGGGCATCGGTGGCTATGGCTACACCTTC
TRBV6-1,.,TRBJ2-3,.,CAVQRAVSTDTQYF,TGTGCCGTCCAGAGGGCCGTTAGCACAGATACGCAGTATTTT
TRBV6-6,.,TRBJ1-2,TRBD1,CASSTSGTGTNYGYTF,TGTGCCAGCAGTACCTCCGGGACAGGAACTAACTATGGCTACACCTTC
TRBV30,.,TRBJ2-5,.,CACNEVKTQYF,TGTGCCTGTAACGAGGTAAAGACCCAGTACTTC
TRBV2,once,TRBJ2-3,.,CASSSQGKSTDTQYF,TGTGCCAGCAGTTCTCAGGGAAAGAGCACAGATACGCAGTATTTT
TRBV25-1,.,TRBJ1-6,.,CASRGLLSPLHF,TGTGCCAGCAGAGGACTTCTTTCACCCCTCCACTTT
TRBV5-1,.,TRBJ2-5,.,CASSFPGEETQYF,TGCGCCAGCAGTTTCCCGGGGGAAGAGACCCAGTACTTC
TRBV6-1,.,TRBJ2-3,.,CASSEGRVDTQYF,TGTGCCAGCAGTGAAGGTCGGGTAGATACGCAGTATTTT
TRBV7-9,.,TRBJ1-4,TRBD1,CASSSTGGNEKLFF,TGTGCCAGCAGCTCGACAGGGGGTAATGAAAAACTGTTTTTT
TRBV5-4,once,TRBJ2-1,TRBD2,CASSFGTSGTFEQFF,TGTGCCAGCAGCTTCGGGACTAGCGGGACTTTTGAGCAGTTCTTC
TRBV6-4,once,TRBJ2-3,.,CASSDPGTSTDTQYF,TGTGCCAGCAGTGACCCAGGGACTAGCACAGATACGCAGTATTTT
TRBV6-5,.,TRBJ1-1,.,CASSRDKPGEAFF,TGTGCCAGCAGCCGGGATAAACCGGGGGAGGCTTTCTTT
TRBV30,.,TRBJ2-7,.,CAWSVGARQYF,TGTGCCTGGAGTGTCGGGGCCCGGCAGTACTTC
TRBV5-1,.,TRBJ2-5,.,CASSLEFRRQLETQYF,TGCGCCAGCAGCTTGGAGTTTCGTCGCCAGCTGGAGACCCAGTACTTC
TRBV5-1,.,TRBJ2-5,.,CASSLAGVLETQYF,TGCGCCAGCAGCTTGGCGGGGGTGTTAGAGACCCAGTACTTC
TRBV5-6,.,TRBJ2-4,.,CASSPRAGRNIQYF,TGTGCCAGCAGCCCTCGGGCAGGGAGAAACATTCAGTACTTC
TRBV6-5,.,TRBJ2-1,TRBD2,CASSYSGLAGVEQFF,TGTGCCAGCAGTTATTCAGGACTAGCGGGAGTTGAGCAGTTCTTC
TRBV30,.,TRBJ1-2,.,CAWSEGVNYGYTF,TGTGCCTGGAGTGAAGGGGTTAACTATGGCTACACCTTC
TRBV7-9,.,TRBJ2-6,.,CASSLVRTVDNVLTF,TGTGCCAGCAGCTTAGTGCGGACGGTGGACAACGTCCTGACTTTC
TRBV7-9,few,TRBJ2-3,.,CASSLDGASTDTQYF,TGTGCCAGCAGCCTTGACGGAGCTAGCACAGATACGCAGTATTTT
TRBV2,.,TRBJ2-3,TRBD2,CASSPSSGRARDTQYF,TGTGCCAGCAGTCCCTCCAGCGGGAGGGCCAGAGATACGCAGTATTTT
TRBV4-3,.,TRBJ1-4,.,CASSQRGFNEKLFF,TGCGCCAGCAGCCAGCGGGGGTTTAATGAAAAACTGTTTTTT
TRBV19,.,TRBJ2-7,TRBD1,CASSVPGQGIYEQYF,TGTGCCAGTAGTGTACCGGGACAGGGAATTTACGAGCAGTACTTC
TRBV7-2,.,TRBJ2-7,TRBD2,CASSPPRLAGENEQYF,TGTGCCAGCAGCCCCCCCCGACTAGCGGGAGAGAACGAGCAGTACTTC
TRBV7-2,.,TRBJ2-2,TRBD2,CASRRGLAGPGGELFF,TGTGCCAGCAGACGCGGACTAGCGGGCCCCGGGGGGGAGCTGTTTTTT
TRBV7-2,.,TRBJ2-5,TRBD2,CASSFEGLAVQETQYF,TGTGCCAGCAGCTTTGAGGGACTAGCGGTACAAGAGACCCAGTACTTC
TRBV7-2,.,TRBJ2-5,.,CASSLLRQETQYF,TGTGCCAGCAGCTTACTCAGGCAAGAGACCCAGTACTTC
TRBV2,.,TRBJ1-3,TRBD1,CASSLTGGPGNTIYF,TGTGCCAGCAGCCTAACAGGGGGCCCTGGAAACACCATATATTTT
TRBV5-1,.,TRBJ1-2,.,CASSSDVWNYGYTF,TGCGCCAGCAGCTCGGACGTGTGGAACTATGGCTACACCTTC
TRBV10-3,.,TRBJ2-2,TRBD1,CATSPGTGNTGELFF,TGTGCCACCAGCCCCGGGACAGGGAACACCGGGGAGCTGTTTTTT
TRBV30,.,TRBJ1-1,.,CAWSPTDTEAFF,TGTGCCTGGAGTCCAACGGACACTGAAGCTTTCTTT
TRBV4-1,once,TRBJ2-2,.,CASSQGQNTGELFF,TGCGCCAGCAGCCAAGGACAGAACACCGGGGAGCTGTTTTTT
TRBV29-1,.,TRBJ1-1,TRBD1,CSANRGTEAFF,TGCAGCGCGAACAGGGGTACTGAAGCTTTCTTT